These 7 T cell receptor beta chains were all obtained from the same sample, sequenced in a study of memory CD4+ T cells and cytomegalovirus serostatus. Sequenced by immunoSEQ multiplex PCR; TCRdb stores in-frame clones only, minus some. Counted here are approximately 53,000 clones, roughly four fifths occurring once; the ten biggest clones make up approximately 0.64%. Single viable CD3+CD4+CD8-CD45RO+ cells were sorted as the memory CD4+ T cells. Sample: memory CD4+ T cells from blood. Source of these receptors: an adult in good health and CMV-seronegative.

The gene calls are TRBV2 and TRBJ2-5; no firm D call. Germline values: CDR1 SNHLY, CDR2 FYNNEI. Deletions cut 0 bases from V and 7 bases from J, with 6 bases between. The CDR3 is made up of 12 amino acids. This CDR3 is CASSEARGTQYF. As DNA, the CDR3 is TGTGCCAGCAGTGAAGCGCGCGGGACCCAGTACTTC. Drawing the rest from reference TRBV2 and TRBJ2-5, the complete variable domain is EPEVTQTPSHQVTQMGQEVILRCVPISNHLYFYWYRQILGQKVEFLVSFYNNEISEKSEIFDDQFSVERPDGSNFTLKIRSTKLEDSAMYFCASSEARGTQYFGPGTRLLVL.

The V gene is TRBV4-2, the J gene TRBJ2-5, with TRBD1 identical over 8 bases. The end of the DNA fits TRBJ2-7 better, so the J call may be wrong. The CDR3 is made up of 15 amino acids. Germline V lookup: CDR1 LGHNA, CDR2 YNFKEQ. The CDR3 protein is CASSRGTGGSYEQYF. The CDR3 nucleotides are TGTGCCAGCAGCCGAGGGACAGGCGGATCCTACGAGCAGTACTTC.

The chain is built from TRBV5-4 and TRBJ2-3; the match to TRBD2 covers 10 bases. The CDR3 covers 17 residues. The junction had 10 bases not matched to a gene; V was cut back by 4 bases and J by 2 bases. Germline assignment: CDR1 SGHNT and CDR2 YYREEE (reference sequence). The CDR3 loop reads CASSRDNLAGATDTQYF. The CDR3 DNA sequence: TGTGCCAGCAGCCGTGATAATCTAGCGGGGGCCACAGATACGCAGTATTTT.

The chain combines TRBV15 with TRBJ1-2; D is undetermined. Deletions cut 0 bases from V and 8 bases from J, with 16 bases between. CDR3 length equals 15 residues. CDR1 LNHNV and CDR2 YYDKDF come from the germline V gene (reference sequence). CDR3 DNA: TGTGCCACCAGCAGAGATTTATTCACAGCGGGGGGCTACACCTTC. Translated, it gives CATSRDLFTAGGYTF.

The CDR3 is CSVARGDYGYTF. In nucleotides, the CDR3 is TGCAGCGTTGCCAGGGGTGACTATGGCTACACCTTC. The chain links TRBV29-1 to TRBJ1-2, with D possibly being TRBD1 (6 bases). Germline loops: CDR1 SQVTM, CDR2 ANQGSEA. Trimming cost V 4 bases and J 3 bases, with 9 bases left between them. The CDR3 sequence is 12 residues long.

In its sample, this clone was seen a few times. V gene TRBV6-6 combines with J gene TRBJ2-1; D is perhaps TRBD2 (6 bases). Germline-derived CDR1 and CDR2 are MNHNY and SVGAGI (reference sequence). This CDR3 spans 15 amino acids. V was clipped by 0 bases and J by 7 bases, with 13 bases between them. CDR3 residues: CASSYSFGGGNEQFF. The CDR3 DNA sequence: TGTGCCAGCAGTTACTCGTTTGGGGGAGGAAATGAGCAGTTCTTC.

This clone was observed a few times. The chain couples TRBV5-1 to TRBJ2-5; 11 bases agree with TRBD2. CDR1 and CDR2 from the germline V gene are SGHRS and YFSETQ. The CDR3 extends over 15 amino acids. V shed 7 bases, J shed 5 bases, and the junction held 10 bases outside the gene matches. CDR3 coding DNA: TGCGCCAGCGGATTAGCGGGGGGGCCATCGGAGACCCAGTACTTC. Translation gives CASGLAGGPSETQYF.